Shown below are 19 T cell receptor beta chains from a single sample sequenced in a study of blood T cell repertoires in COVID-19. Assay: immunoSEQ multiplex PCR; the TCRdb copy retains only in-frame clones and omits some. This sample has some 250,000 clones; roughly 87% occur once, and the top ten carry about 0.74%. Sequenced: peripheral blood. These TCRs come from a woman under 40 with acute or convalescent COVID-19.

CDR3 coding DNA: TGTGCCAGCAGTGGGACTTCAAGCAATCAGCCCCAGCATTTT. It codes for CASSGTSSNQPQHF. The V gene is TRBV7-9, the J gene TRBJ1-5; a possible D gene is TRBD1 (5 bases). V lost 6 bases to trimming and J lost 1 base, with 10 bases between them. This CDR3 comprises 14 residues. Germline lookup yields CDR1 SEHNR and CDR2 FQNEAQ (reference sequence).

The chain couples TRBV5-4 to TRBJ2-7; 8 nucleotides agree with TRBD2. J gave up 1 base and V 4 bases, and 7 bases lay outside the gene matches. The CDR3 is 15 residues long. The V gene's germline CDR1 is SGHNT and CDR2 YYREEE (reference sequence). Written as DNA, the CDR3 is TGTGCCAGCAGCGTATCAGCGGGAGCTTCCTACGAGCAGTACTTC. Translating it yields CASSVSAGASYEQYF.

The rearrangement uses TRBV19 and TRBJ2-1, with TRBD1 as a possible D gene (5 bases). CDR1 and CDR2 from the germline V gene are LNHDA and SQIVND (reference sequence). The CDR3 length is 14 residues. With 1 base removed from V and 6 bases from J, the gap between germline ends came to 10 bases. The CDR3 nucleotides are TGTGCCAGTAGTATAGGACTCCAGGGCAATGAGCAGTTCTTC. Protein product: CASSIGLQGNEQFF. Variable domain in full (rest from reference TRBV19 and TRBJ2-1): DGGITQSPKYLFRKEGQNVTLSCEQNLNHDAMYWYRQDPGQGLRLIYYSQIVNDFQKGDIAEGYSVSREKKESFPLTVTSAQKNPTAFYLCASSIGLQGNEQFFGPGTRLTVL.

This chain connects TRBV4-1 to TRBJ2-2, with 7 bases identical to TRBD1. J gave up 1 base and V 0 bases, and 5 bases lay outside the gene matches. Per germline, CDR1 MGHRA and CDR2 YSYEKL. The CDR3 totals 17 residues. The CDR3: CASSQDPGTENTGELFF. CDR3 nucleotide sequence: TGCGCCAGCAGCCAAGATCCGGGGACAGAGAACACCGGGGAGCTGTTTTTT.

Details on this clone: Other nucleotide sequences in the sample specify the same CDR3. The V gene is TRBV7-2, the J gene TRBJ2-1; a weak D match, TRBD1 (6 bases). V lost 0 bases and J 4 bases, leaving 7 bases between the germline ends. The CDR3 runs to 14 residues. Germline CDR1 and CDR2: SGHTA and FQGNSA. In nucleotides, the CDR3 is TGTGCCAGCAGCTTAGCAGGGGGTTACAATGAGCAGTTCTTC. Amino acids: CASSLAGGYNEQFF. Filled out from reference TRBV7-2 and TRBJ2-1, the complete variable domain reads GAGVSQSPSNKVTEKGKDVELRCDPISGHTALYWYRQSLGQGLEFLIYFQGNSAPDKSGLPSDRFSAERTGGSVSTLTIQRTQQEDSAVYLCASSLAGGYNEQFFGPGTRLTVL.

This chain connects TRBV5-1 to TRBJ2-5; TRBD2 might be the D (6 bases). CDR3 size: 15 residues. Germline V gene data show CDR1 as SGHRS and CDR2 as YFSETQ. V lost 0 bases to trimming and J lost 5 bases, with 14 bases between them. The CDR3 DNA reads TGCGCCAGCAGCTTGGAGGGCGGGATAGGGGAGACCCAGTACTTC. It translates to CASSLEGGIGETQYF.

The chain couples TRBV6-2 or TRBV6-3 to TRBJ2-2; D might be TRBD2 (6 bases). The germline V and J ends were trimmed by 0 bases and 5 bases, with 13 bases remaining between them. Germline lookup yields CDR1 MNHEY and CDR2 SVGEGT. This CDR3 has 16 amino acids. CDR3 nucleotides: TGTGCCAGCAGTTACTCCCGACTAGTGGGGACCGGGGAGCTGTTTTTT. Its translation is CASSYSRLVGTGELFF.

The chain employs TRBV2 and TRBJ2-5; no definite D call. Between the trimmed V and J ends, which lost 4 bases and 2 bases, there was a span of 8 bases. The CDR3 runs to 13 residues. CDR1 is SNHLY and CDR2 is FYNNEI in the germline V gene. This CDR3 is CASSGLIQETQYF. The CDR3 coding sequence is TGTGCCAGCAGTGGACTTATTCAAGAGACCCAGTACTTC.

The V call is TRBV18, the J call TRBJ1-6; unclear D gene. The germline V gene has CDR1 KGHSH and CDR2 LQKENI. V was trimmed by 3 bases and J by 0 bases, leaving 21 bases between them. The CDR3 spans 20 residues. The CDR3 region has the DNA TGTGCCAGCTCACCGCAACGGCCGTCCCAAGGGAGCTCCTATAATTCACCCCTCCACTTT. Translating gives CASSPQRPSQGSSYNSPLHF.

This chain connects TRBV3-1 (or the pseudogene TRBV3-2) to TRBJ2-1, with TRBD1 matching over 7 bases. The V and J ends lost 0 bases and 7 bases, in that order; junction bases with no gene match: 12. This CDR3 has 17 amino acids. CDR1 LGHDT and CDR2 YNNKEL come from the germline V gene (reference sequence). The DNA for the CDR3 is TGTGCCAGCAGCCAAGACCCTTTATTGACAGGGAGTAATGAGCAGTTCTTC. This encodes CASSQDPLLTGSNEQFF.

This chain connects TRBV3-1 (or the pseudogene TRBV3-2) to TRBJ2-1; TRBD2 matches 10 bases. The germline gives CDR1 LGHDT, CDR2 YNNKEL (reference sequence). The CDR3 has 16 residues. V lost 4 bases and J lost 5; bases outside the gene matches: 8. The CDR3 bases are TGTGCCAGCAGCCTGAAAGCGGGAGGGCGGGACAATGAGCAGTTCTTC. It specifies CASSLKAGGRDNEQFF.

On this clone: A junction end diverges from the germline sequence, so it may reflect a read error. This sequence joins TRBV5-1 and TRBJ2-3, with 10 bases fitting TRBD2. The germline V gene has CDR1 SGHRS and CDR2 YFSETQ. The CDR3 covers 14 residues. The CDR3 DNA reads TGCGCCCGCAGCGGGGGGGGCAGTCAGGATACGCAGTATTTT. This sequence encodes CARSGGGSQDTQYF.

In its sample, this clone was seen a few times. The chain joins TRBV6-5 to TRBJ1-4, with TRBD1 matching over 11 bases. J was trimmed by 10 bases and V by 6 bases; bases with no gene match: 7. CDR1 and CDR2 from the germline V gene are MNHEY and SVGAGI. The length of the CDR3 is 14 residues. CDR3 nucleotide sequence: TGTGCCAGCAGCACGGGACAGGGGGGTCTAAAACTGTTTTTT. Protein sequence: CASSTGQGGLKLFF.

CDR3 loop: CASLIELGFYEQYF. The DNA for the CDR3 is TGTGCCAGTCTTATCGAACTAGGTTTCTACGAGCAGTACTTC. The chain couples TRBV6-5 to TRBJ2-7; TRBD2 is a possible D gene (5 bases). CDR1 is MNHEY, CDR2 SVGAGI, per germline. V was clipped by 9 bases and J by 3 bases, with 18 bases between them. The CDR3 extends over 14 amino acids.

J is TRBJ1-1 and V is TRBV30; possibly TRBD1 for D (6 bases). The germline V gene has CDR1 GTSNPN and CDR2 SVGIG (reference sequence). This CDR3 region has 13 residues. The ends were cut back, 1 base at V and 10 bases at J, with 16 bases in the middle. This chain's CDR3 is CAWSGTVSLGAFF. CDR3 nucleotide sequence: TGTGCCTGGAGTGGGACAGTGTCGCTAGGAGCTTTCTTT.

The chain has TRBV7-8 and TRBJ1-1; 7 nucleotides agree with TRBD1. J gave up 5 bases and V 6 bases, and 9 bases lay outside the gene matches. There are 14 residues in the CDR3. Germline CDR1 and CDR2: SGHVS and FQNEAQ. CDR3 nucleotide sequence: TGTGCCAGCAGGTCTGACAGGGCGCGGACTGAAGCTTTCTTT. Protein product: CASRSDRARTEAFF.

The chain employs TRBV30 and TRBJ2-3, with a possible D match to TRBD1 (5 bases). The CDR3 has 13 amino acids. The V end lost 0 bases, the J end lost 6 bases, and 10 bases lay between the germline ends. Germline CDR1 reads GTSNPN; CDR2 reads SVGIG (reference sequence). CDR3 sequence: CAWSVRTPDTQYF. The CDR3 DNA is TGTGCCTGGAGTGTAAGGACACCGGATACGCAGTATTTT.

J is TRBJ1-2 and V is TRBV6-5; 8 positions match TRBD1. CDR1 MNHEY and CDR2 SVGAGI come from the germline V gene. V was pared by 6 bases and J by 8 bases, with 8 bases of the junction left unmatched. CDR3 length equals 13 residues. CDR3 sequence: CASSDGTGKGYTF. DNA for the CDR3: TGTGCCAGCAGCGACGGGACAGGAAAAGGCTACACCTTC.

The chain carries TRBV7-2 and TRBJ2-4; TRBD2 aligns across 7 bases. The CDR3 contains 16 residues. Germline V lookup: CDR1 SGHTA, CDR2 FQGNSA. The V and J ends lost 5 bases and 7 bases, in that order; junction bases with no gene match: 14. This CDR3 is CASSPNTLATGNIQYF. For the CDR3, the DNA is TGTGCCAGCAGCCCAAACACACTAGCGACGGGGAACATTCAGTACTTC.